This T cell receptor (beta chain) came from a study of siplizumab effects on memory and regulatory T cells. Regarding the study as a whole: The majority of clones, roughly 75-95% of proliferating CD4+ or CD8+ clones, lacked an assignable naive or memory phenotype.

Remarks on this clone: The antigen is unknown.

Produced via immunoSEQ multiplex PCR; TCRdb's table is partial and in-frame only. The sample comprises about 40,000 clones, around 90% of which are singletons, and 0.25% rests with the top ten. Trimming left V 5 bases short and J 7 bases short, with 20 bases between. Looked up from germline, CDR1 is SGHAT and CDR2 is FQNNGV. This CDR3 has 15 residues. Input material: naive CD4+ T cells sorted from blood. The chain recombines TRBV11-2 with TRBJ1-2; possible D gene TRBD1, 5 bases. This TCR derives from a human donor in good health. The CDR3 DNA reads as TGTGCCAGCAGCCTCCCGAGACAGTCCTTTTCTGGCTACACCTTC. The encoded protein is CASSLPRQSFSGYTF.